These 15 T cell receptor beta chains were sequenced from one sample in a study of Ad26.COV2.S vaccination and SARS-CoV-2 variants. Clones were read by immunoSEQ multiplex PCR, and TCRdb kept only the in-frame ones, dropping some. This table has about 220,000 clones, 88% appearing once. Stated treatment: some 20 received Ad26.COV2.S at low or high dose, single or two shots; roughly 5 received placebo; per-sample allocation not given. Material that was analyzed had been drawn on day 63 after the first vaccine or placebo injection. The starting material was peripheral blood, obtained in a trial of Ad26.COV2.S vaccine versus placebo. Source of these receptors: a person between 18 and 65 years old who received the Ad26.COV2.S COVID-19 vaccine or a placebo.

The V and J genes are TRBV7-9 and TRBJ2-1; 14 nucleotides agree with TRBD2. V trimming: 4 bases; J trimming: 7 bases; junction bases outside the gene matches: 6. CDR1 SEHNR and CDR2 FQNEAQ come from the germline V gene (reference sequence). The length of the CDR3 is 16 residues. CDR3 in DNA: TGTGCCAGCAGCTCGACTAGCGGGGGGGCCAAGAATGAGCAGTTCTTC. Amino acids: CASSSTSGGAKNEQFF.

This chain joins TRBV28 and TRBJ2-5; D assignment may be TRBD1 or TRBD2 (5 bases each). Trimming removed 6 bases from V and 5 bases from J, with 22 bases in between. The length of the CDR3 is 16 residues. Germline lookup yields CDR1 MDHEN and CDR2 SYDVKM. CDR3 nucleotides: TGTGCCAGCAGCTTCTCCTGGGACGGGAAGGGGGAGACCCAGTACTTC. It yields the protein CASSFSWDGKGETQYF.

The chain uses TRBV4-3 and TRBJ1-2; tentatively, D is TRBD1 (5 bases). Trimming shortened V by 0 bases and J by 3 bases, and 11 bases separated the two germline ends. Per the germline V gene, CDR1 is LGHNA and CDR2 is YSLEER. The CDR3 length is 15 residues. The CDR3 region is CASSQEWQGYYGYTF. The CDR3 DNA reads TGCGCCAGCAGCCAAGAATGGCAGGGTTACTATGGCTACACCTTC.

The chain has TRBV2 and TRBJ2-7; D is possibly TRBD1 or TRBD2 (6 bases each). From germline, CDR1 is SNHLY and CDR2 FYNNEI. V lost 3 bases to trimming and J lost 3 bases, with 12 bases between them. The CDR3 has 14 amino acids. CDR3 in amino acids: CASSESRGGYEQYF. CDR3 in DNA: TGTGCCAGCAGTGAGTCCAGGGGAGGCTACGAGCAGTACTTC.

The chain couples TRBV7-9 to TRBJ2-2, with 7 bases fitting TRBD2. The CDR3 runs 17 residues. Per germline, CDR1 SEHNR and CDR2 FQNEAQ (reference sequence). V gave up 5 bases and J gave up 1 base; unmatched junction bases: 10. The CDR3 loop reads CASSQPGGAGNTGELFF. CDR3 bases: TGTGCCAGCAGCCAGCCGGGGGGAGCGGGGAACACCGGGGAGCTGTTTTTT.

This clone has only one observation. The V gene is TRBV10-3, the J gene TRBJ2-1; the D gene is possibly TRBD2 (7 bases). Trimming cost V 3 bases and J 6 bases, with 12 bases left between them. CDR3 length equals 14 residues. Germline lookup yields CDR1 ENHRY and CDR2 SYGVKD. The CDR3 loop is CAISERGEGNEQFF. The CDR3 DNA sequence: TGTGCCATCAGTGAAAGGGGGGAGGGCAATGAGCAGTTCTTC.

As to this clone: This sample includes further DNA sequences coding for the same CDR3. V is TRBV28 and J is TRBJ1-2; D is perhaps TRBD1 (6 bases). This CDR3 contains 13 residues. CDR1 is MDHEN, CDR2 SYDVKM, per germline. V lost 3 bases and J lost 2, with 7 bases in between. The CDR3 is CASSLTGNYGYTF. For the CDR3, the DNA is TGTGCCAGCAGTTTGACAGGAAACTATGGCTACACCTTC.

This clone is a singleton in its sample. The CDR3 DNA follows: TGTGCCGCCACTAGCGGGGGGGCCCCAGATACGCAGTATTTT. Protein product: CAATSGGAPDTQYF. The chain uses TRBV10-3 and TRBJ2-3, with 13 bases fitting TRBD2. This CDR3 region has 14 residues. Germline V gene data show CDR1 as ENHRY and CDR2 as SYGVKD. Germline trimming cut 11 bases from V and 4 bases from J; bases unmatched to any gene: 6.

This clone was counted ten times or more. In DNA, the CDR3 is TGCGCCAGGACCGGGACAGGGCGCTTTTCGCGTATTAGGCTGACTTTAGATACGCAGTATTTT. Its protein product is CARTGTGRFSRIRLTLDTQYF. The V call is TRBV10-1, the J call TRBJ2-3; 9 nucleotides agree with TRBD1. In germline, CDR1 is WNHNN, CDR2 SYGVQD (reference sequence). V shed 9 bases, J shed 5 bases, and the junction held 30 bases outside the gene matches. The CDR3 sequence is 21 residues long.

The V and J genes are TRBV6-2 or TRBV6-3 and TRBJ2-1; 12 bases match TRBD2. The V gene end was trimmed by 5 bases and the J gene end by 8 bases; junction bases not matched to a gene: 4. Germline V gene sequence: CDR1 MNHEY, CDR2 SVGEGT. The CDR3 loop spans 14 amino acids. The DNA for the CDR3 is TGTGCCAGCAGTCTAGCGGGAGGGGTAGATGAGCAGTTCTTC. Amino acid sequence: CASSLAGGVDEQFF.

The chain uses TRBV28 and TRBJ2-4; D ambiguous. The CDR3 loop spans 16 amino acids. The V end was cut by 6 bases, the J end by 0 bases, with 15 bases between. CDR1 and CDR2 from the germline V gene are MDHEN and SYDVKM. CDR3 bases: TGTGCCAGCAGCCCTTCTAGTAGTCTAGCCAAAAACATTCAGTACTTC. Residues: CASSPSSSLAKNIQYF.

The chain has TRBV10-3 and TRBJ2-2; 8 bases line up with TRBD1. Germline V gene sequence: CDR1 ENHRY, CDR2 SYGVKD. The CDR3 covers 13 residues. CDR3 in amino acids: CASGQGATGELFF. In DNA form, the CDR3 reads TGTGCATCAGGGCAGGGGGCGACCGGGGAGCTGTTTTTT.

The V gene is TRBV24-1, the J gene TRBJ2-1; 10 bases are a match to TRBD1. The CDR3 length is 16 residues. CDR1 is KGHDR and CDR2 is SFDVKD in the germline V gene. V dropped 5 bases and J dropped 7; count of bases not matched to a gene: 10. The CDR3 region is CATSASTGGSYNEQFF. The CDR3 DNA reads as TGTGCCACCAGTGCCTCGACAGGGGGCAGTTATAATGAGCAGTTCTTC.

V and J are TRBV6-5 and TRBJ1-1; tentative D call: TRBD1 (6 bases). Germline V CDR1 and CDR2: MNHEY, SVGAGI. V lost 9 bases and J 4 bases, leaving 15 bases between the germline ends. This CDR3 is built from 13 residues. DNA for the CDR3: TGTGCCAGTCGGCGGGGGCCGGGCACTGAAGCTTTCTTT. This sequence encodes CASRRGPGTEAFF.

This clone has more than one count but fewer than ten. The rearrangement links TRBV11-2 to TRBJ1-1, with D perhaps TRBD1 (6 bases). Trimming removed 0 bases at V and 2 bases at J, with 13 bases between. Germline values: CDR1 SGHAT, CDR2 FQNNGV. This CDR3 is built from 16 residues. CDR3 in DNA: TGTGCCAGCAGCTTAGAGTGGGGGCGCAGCAACACTGAAGCTTTCTTT. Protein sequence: CASSLEWGRSNTEAFF. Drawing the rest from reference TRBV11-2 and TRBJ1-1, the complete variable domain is EAGVAQSPRYKIIEKRQSVAFWCNPISGHATLYWYQQILGQGPKLLIQFQNNGVVDDSQLPKDRFSAERLKGVDSTLKIQPAKLEDSAVYLCASSLEWGRSNTEAFFGQGTRLTVV.